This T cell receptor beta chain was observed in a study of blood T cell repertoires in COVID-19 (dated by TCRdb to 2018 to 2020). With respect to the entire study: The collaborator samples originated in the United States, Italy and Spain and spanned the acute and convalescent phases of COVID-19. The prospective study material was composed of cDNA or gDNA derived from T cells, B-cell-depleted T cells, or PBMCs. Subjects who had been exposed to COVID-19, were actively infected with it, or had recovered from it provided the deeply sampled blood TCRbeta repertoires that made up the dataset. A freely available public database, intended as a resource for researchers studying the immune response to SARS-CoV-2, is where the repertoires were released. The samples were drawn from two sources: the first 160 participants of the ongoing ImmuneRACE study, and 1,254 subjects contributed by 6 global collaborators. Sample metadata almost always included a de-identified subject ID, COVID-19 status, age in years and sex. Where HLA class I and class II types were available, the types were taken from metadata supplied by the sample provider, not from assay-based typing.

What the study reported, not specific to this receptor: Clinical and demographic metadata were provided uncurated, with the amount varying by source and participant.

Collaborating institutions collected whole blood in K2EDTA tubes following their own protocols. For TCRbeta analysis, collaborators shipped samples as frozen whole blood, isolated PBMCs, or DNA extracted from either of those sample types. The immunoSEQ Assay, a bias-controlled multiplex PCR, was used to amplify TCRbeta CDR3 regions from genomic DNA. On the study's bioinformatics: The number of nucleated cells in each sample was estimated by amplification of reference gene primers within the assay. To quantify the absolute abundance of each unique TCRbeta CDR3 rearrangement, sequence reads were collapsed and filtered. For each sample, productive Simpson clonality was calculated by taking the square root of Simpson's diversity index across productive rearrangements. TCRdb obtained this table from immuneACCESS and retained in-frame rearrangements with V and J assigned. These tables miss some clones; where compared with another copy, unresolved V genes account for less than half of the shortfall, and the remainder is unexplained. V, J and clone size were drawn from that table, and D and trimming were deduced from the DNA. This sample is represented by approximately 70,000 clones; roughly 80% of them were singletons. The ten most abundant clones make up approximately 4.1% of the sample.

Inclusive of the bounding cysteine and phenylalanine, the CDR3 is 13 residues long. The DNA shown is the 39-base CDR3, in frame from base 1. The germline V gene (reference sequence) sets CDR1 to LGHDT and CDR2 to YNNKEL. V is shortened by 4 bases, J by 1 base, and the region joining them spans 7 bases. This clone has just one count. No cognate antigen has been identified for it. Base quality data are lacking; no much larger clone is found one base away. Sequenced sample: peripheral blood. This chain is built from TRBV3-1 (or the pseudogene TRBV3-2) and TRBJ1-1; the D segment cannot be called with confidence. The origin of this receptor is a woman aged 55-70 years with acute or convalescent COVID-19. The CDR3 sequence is CASSRLTNTEAFF. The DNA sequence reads TGTGCCAGCAGCCGGCTCACGAACACTGAAGCTTTCTTT.